This T cell receptor (beta chain) was retrieved from a study of T cells in Graves' hyperthyroidism and ophthalmopathy. Study-level findings and limits: Classification by a 13 V-J model distinguished ophthalmopathy from stable hyperthyroidism. In blood, most of the thyroid clonotypes expanded above 0.001 were also present. Ophthalmopathy was predicted by the model a median of 6.5 months ahead of onset.

In the case of this clonotype: Its antigen is unknown.

Amplification of TCR beta CDR3 regions was performed using RNA transcripts as template. An initial round of RT-PCR targeting the TCR CDR3 relied on the HTBI primer set. In TCRdb, the multiplex PCR reads were re-called with MiXCR into one record per CDR3 protein. In the table there are some 800,000 distinct CDR3 sequences, 35% to 45% of which are singletons. V shed 5 bases, J shed 5 bases, and the junction held 8 bases outside the gene matches. This CDR3 is 14 amino acids long. Clinical symptoms, serum thyroxine and TRAb, thyroid ultrasound and orbital computed tomography were used for the diagnoses. V and J are TRBV12-3 or TRBV12-4 and TRBJ2-7; 8 bases fit TRBD2. Source material: blood. The clonotype originates from a man aged 18 to 30 with Graves' hyperthyroidism. The CDR3 sequence is CASSPSGGDDEQYF. CDR3 DNA: TGTGCCAGCAGTCCGTCGGGGGGGGACGACGAGCAGTACTTC.